The rows below give T cell receptor beta chains drawn from one sample of a study of shared clonotypes between healthy human individuals. This table comes from immunoSEQ multiplex PCR, and its TCRdb copy is limited to in-frame clones, with some not included. The sample records a few million clones, under 97% being singletons. The sequenced sample was naive CD4+ T cells sorted from blood. These receptors were collected from a man aged 18 to 30 in good health. The CDR3 runs from the conserved cysteine through the conserved F or W. A D gene is named only where the DNA matches it firmly. Clone size, where shown, is once, few, many, or a class for clones that have expanded.

j_gene,v_gene,abundance,d_gene,len,CDR3nt,CDR3aa
TRBJ1-1,TRBV28,-,TRBD1,13,TGTGCCAGCAGGTTACAGGGGGGCACTGAAGCTTTCTTT,CASRLQGGTEAFF
TRBJ2-5,TRBV6-6,-,-,15,TGTGCCAGCAGTTACCCGGCTAGCGTACAAGAGACCCAGTACTTC,CASSYPASVQETQYF
TRBJ2-7,TRBV7-2,-,TRBD2,15,TGTGCCAGCAGCTCACAAGGTAGCGGGAGGTATGAGCAGTACTTC,CASSSQGSGRYEQYF
TRBJ2-1,TRBV6-5,-,-,15,TGTGCCAGCACCAAGGACACCCATCCCTACAATGAGCAGTTCTTC,CASTKDTHPYNEQFF
TRBJ2-1,TRBV12-5,-,-,15,TGTGCTAGTGGTTTGCCCCCCCCGGGCGTCAATGAGCAGTTCTTC,CASGLPPPGVNEQFF
TRBJ2-4,TRBV7-9,-,TRBD2,14,TGTGCCAGCAGCTCGTCGGGACTTCCTCGGGGGGTGGACTTC,CASSSSGLPRGVDF
TRBJ2-7,TRBV5-1,-,TRBD1,14,TGCGCCAGCAGCATGGGACAGGGGGCCTACGAGCAGTACTTC,CASSMGQGAYEQYF
TRBJ2-1,TRBV29-1,few,TRBD1,11,TGCAGCGGGGACAGGGGAAATGAGCAGTTCTTC,CSGDRGNEQFF
TRBJ2-7,TRBV5-1,once,-,16,TGCGCCAGCAGCGGGGGGTTCTCGGGAAGCTCCTACGAGCAGTACTTC,CASSGGFSGSSYEQYF
TRBJ1-3,TRBV30,-,-,13,TGTGCCTGGAGCCGTATCTCTGGAAACACCATATATTTT,CAWSRISGNTIYF
TRBJ2-7,TRBV6-5,-,-,14,TGTGCCAGCAGCCGAGCGGCAAGCTCCTACGAGCAGTACTTC,CASSRAASSYEQYF
TRBJ1-6,TRBV30,-,-,18,TGTGCCTGGAGTGGTTCCCTATCGTCGAGCTCCTATAATTCACCCCTCCACTTT,CAWSGSLSSSSYNSPLHF
TRBJ2-1,TRBV2,once,-,18,TGTGCCAGCAGTGAAATTTTCGGGGATCCGAGGTCGTACAATGAGCAGTTCTTC,CASSEIFGDPRSYNEQFF
TRBJ2-3,TRBV5-1,-,TRBD2,17,TGCGCCAGCAGCTTGGAGAAGACTAGCGGGAATGGGGCTACGCAGTATTTT,CASSLEKTSGNGATQYF
TRBJ2-5,TRBV15,-,TRBD1,15,TGTGCCACCAGCAGAGATACGACAGGGAAAGAGACCCAGTACTTC,CATSRDTTGKETQYF
TRBJ2-7,TRBV5-4,-,-,14,TGTGCCAGCGAGGGAGGAGGCCTTACCTACGAGCAGTACTTC,CASEGGGLTYEQYF
TRBJ2-7,TRBV28,-,TRBD2,18,TGTGCCAGCAGCAAGGGGTACAGCGGGACTTCTATTTCCTACGAGCAGTACTTC,CASSKGYSGTSISYEQYF
TRBJ1-6,TRBV2,once,-,16,TGTGCCAGCAGTGAAAACGCTGGAACGGATAATTCACCCCTCCACTTT,CASSENAGTDNSPLHF
TRBJ2-1,TRBV11-2,-,TRBD2,16,TGTGCCAGCAGCTTAGATAGGCTAGCGGGAGTAAATGAGCAGTTCTTC,CASSLDRLAGVNEQFF
TRBJ2-1,TRBV2,-,TRBD2,15,TGTGCCAGCAGTGAAGGGACTAGCGGGAGAGGGAAGCAGTTCTTC,CASSEGTSGRGKQFF
TRBJ1-2,TRBV5-6,-,-,16,TGTGCCAGCAGCTTGTTTCAGGGGACCCTCAATTATGGCTACACCTTC,CASSLFQGTLNYGYTF
TRBJ1-1,TRBV6-5,-,-,14,TGTGCCAGCAGTTACTCGGTGGGGGCGTCGCATGCTTTCTTT,CASSYSVGASHAFF
TRBJ2-2,TRBV18,-,-,15,TGTGCCAGCTCACCATTGCGGACGGACACCGGGGAGCTGTTTTTT,CASSPLRTDTGELFF
TRBJ2-1,TRBV25-1,-,TRBD2,16,TGTGCCAGCAGTGAATCCCGACTAGCGGGAGTGGGGGAGCAGTTCTTC,CASSESRLAGVGEQFF
TRBJ1-6,TRBV5-4,-,-,16,TGTGCCAGCAGCCTGGAGAGTCCGAGCTATAATTCACCCCTCCACTTT,CASSLESPSYNSPLHF
TRBJ1-2,TRBV6-5,few,-,12,TGTGCCAGCTCCCCGGCTAACTATGGCTACACCTTC,CASSPANYGYTF
TRBJ2-7,TRBV5-1,once,-,12,TGCGCCAGCAGCTTAACATCCTACGAGCAGTACTTC,CASSLTSYEQYF
TRBJ1-5,TRBV9,-,-,15,TGTGCCAGCAGCGTATTTGGGGATAGCAATCAGCCCCAGCATTTT,CASSVFGDSNQPQHF
TRBJ1-2,TRBV7-2,-,-,14,TGTGCCAGCAACCGGGGGGAGGGGCGCGGAGGCTACACCTTC,CASNRGEGRGGYTF
TRBJ2-5,TRBV25-1,-,-,10,TGTGCCAGCAGCTTAGAGACCCAGTACTTC,CASSLETQYF
TRBJ1-6,TRBV10-3,-,TRBD1,14,TGTGCCATCAGTGCCGGGACAGCTAATTCACCCCTCCACTTT,CAISAGTANSPLHF
TRBJ2-7,TRBV6-1,once,TRBD2,15,TGTGCCAGCAGTAGGGCCCTAGCGGGGGGTTACGAGCAGTACTTC,CASSRALAGGYEQYF
TRBJ2-7,TRBV30,-,-,13,TGTGCCTGGAGTGTAGGCGGGGACTACGAGCAGTACTTC,CAWSVGGDYEQYF
TRBJ2-7,TRBV19,-,TRBD1,15,TGTGCCACCGCTAGATGGGACAGGGGGGACTACGAGCAGTACTTC,CATARWDRGDYEQYF
TRBJ2-5,TRBV11-3,-,TRBD1,13,TGTGCCAGCAGCTTAGGACAGGGAGAGACCCAGTACTTC,CASSLGQGETQYF
TRBJ2-1,TRBV5-4,-,-,13,TGTGCCAGCAGCTTGGTGGTCGGCAATGAGCAGTTCTTC,CASSLVVGNEQFF
TRBJ2-3,TRBV30,-,TRBD2,15,TGTGCCTGGAGCACGAGACTAGCGGGCACAGATACGCAGTATTTT,CAWSTRLAGTDTQYF
TRBJ2-3,TRBV11-2,-,-,16,TGTGCCAGCAGCTTCCCCTTAGCGCTTAGCACAGATACGCAGTATTTT,CASSFPLALSTDTQYF
TRBJ1-6,TRBV6-5,-,-,13,TGTGCCAGCAGTCCAGGGAGGAATTCACCCCTCCACTTT,CASSPGRNSPLHF
TRBJ2-5,TRBV7-8,-,TRBD1,16,TGTGCCAGCAGCTTAGCGGGACAGGGGCTGAGGAAGACCCAGTACTTC,CASSLAGQGLRKTQYF
TRBJ1-3,TRBV6-1,-,TRBD1,17,TGTGCCAGCAGTGAAGAAGACAGGGCGAAATCTGGAAACACCATATATTTT,CASSEEDRAKSGNTIYF
TRBJ2-1,TRBV18,-,-,12,TGTGCCAGCTCACCCTCCCTGGATGAGCAGTTCTTC,CASSPSLDEQFF
TRBJ2-7,TRBV4-1,-,-,14,TGCGCCAGCAGCCCATCTGAGGGGGCCTACGAGCAGTACTTC,CASSPSEGAYEQYF
TRBJ1-4,TRBV2,-,-,13,TGTGCCAGCAGCAATCGTGTTCTTGAAAAACTGTTTTTT,CASSNRVLEKLFF
TRBJ2-5,TRBV7-2,once,TRBD1,15,TGTGCCAGCAGCTTAGTACGACAGGGGAGGGAGACCCAGTACTTC,CASSLVRQGRETQYF
TRBJ1-2,TRBV5-1,-,-,18,TGCGCCAGCAGCTTAAACCCGCCGGGACTGCAAGCTAACTATGGCTACACCTTC,CASSLNPPGLQANYGYTF
TRBJ2-6,TRBV5-1,-,-,15,TGCGCCAGCAGTTGGGGGAGCTCTGGGGCCAACGTCCTGACTTTC,CASSWGSSGANVLTF
TRBJ2-5,TRBV21-1,-,-,12,TGTGCCAGCAGCAAAGGGGGGGAGACCCAGTACTTC,CASSKGGETQYF
TRBJ1-3,TRBV19,-,-,15,TGTGCCAGTAGTATAATTCCTCTCTCTGGAAACACCATATATTTT,CASSIIPLSGNTIYF
TRBJ2-5,TRBV5-1,-,-,13,TGCGCCAGCAGCTTGGGGCGGGAAGAGACCCAGTACTTC,CASSLGREETQYF
TRBJ2-5,TRBV30,-,TRBD2,14,TGTGCCTGGAGTGCGGGACTAGCGGGAACCGTCAAGTACTTC,CAWSAGLAGTVKYF
TRBJ1-6,TRBV2,few,-,15,TGTGCCAGCAGTGATGAAGGAAGAGTCAATTCACCCCTCCACTTT,CASSDEGRVNSPLHF